This T cell receptor (beta chain) came from a study of blood T cell repertoires in COVID-19. Study context: Italy, Spain and the United States were the sources of the convalescent and acute COVID-19 samples.

The assay was immunoSEQ multiplex PCR, and TCRdb's table has in-frame clones only and misses some. Counted here are 50,000 to 55,000 clones, around nine tenths occurring once; the ten biggest clones make up 6.5%. Sequenced input: peripheral blood. The source of this sequence is a man between 50 and 59 years old with active COVID-19.

CDR3 residues: CASSPPGSISYEQYF. The CDR3, as DNA: TGTGCCAGCAGTCCCCCCGGGTCAATCTCCTACGAGCAGTACTTC. The chain joins TRBV6-5 to TRBJ2-7; D gene uncertain. V was cut by 5 bases and J by 0 bases, with 14 bases left in between. Germline V gene data show CDR1 as MNHEY and CDR2 as SVGAGI. CDR3 length: 15 amino acids.